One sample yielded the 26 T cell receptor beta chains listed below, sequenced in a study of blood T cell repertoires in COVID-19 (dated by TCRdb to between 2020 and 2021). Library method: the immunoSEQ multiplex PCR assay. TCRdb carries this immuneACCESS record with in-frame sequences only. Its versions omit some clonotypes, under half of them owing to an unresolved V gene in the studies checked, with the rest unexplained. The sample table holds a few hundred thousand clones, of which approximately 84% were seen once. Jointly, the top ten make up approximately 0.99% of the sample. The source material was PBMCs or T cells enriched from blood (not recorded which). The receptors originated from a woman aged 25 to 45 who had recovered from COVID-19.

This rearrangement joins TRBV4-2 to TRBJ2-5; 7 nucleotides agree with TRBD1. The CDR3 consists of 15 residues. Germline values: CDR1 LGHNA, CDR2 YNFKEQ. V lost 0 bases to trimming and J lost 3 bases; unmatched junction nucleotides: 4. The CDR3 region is CASSQDRQGEETQYF. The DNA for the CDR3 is TGTGCCAGCAGCCAAGATCGTCAGGGGGAAGAGACCCAGTACTTC.

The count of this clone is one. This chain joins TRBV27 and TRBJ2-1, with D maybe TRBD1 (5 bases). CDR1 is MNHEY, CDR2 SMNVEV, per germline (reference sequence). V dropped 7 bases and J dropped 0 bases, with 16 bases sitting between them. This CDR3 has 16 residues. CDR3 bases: TGTGCCAGCACCTACTCGACAGATAGCTCCTACAATGAGCAGTTCTTC. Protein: CASTYSTDSSYNEQFF.

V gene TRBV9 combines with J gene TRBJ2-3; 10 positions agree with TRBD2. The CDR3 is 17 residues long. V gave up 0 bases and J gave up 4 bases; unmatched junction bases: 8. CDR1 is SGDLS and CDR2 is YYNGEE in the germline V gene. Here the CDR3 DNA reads TGTGCCAGCAGCGTAGTGGGCCTAGCGGGGGTGCCAGATACGCAGTATTTT. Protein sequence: CASSVVGLAGVPDTQYF.

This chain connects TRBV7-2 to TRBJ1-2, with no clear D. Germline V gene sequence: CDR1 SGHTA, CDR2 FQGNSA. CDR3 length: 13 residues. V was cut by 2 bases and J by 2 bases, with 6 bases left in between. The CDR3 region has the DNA TGTGCCAGCAGCTTAATAGCAAACTATGGCTACACCTTC. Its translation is CASSLIANYGYTF.

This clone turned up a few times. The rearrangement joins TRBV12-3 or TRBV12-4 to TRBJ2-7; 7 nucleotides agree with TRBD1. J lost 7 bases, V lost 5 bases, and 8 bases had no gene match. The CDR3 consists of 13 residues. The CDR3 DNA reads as TGTGCCAGCAGTGGGACAGCTTATCATGAGCAGTACTTC. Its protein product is CASSGTAYHEQYF.

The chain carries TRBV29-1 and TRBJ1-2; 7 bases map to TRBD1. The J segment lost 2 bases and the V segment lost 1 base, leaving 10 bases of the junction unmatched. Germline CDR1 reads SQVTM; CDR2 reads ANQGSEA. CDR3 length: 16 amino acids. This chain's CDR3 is CSVEGDSLRGNYGYTF. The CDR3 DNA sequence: TGCAGCGTTGAAGGGGACAGCCTCCGGGGAAACTATGGCTACACCTTC.

DNA for the CDR3: TGTGCCAGCAGTTACGGGACAGGGGAGAGTCAGCCCCAGCATTTT. Amino acid sequence: CASSYGTGESQPQHF. The chain employs TRBV6-2 or TRBV6-3 and TRBJ1-5; TRBD1 matches at 10 bases. The CDR3 spans 15 residues. V was pared by 2 bases and J by 6 bases, with 4 bases of the junction left unmatched. Germline V gives CDR1 MNHEY, CDR2 SVGEGT.

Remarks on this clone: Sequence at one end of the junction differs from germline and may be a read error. CDR3 residues: CASSDGNWAGNGKLFF. The CDR3 coding sequence is TGTGCCAGCAGTGATGGGAATTGGGCAGGGAATGGAAAACTGTTTTTT. The chain combines TRBV6-1 with TRBJ1-4, with D tentatively TRBD1 (5 bases). The germline V gene encodes CDR1 MNHNS and CDR2 SASEGT. The CDR3 contains 16 residues.

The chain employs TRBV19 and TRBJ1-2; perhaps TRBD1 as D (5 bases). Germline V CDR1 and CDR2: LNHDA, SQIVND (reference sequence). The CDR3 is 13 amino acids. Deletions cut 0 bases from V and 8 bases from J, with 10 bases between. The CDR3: CASSIDLGAGYTF. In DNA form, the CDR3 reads TGTGCCAGTAGTATAGATCTAGGGGCCGGCTACACCTTC.

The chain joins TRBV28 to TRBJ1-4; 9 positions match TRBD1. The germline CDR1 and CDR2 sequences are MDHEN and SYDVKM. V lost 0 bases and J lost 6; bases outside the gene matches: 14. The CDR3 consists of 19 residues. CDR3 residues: CASSLWDRGHKARDEKLFF. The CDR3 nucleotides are TGTGCCAGCAGTTTATGGGACAGGGGCCATAAGGCGCGAGATGAAAAACTGTTTTTT. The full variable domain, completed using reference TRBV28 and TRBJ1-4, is DVKVTQSSRYLVKRTGEKVFLECVQDMDHENMFWYRQDPGLGLRLIYFSYDVKMKEKGDIPEGYSVSREKKERFSLILESASTNQTSMYLCASSLWDRGHKARDEKLFFGSGTQLSVL.

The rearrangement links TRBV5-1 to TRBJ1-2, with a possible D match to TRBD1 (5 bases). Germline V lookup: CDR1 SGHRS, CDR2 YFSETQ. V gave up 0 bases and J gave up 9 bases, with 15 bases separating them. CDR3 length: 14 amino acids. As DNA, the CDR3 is TGCGCCAGCAGCTTGGCACAGGACCCTATCAGCTACACCTTC. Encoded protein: CASSLAQDPISYTF.

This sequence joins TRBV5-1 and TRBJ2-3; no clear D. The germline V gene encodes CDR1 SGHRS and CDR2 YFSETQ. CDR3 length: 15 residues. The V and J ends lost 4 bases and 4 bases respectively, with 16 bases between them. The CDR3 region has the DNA TGCGCCAGCAGCCTACTCCCCTTACCGTCAGATACGCAGTATTTT. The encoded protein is CASSLLPLPSDTQYF.

This chain's CDR3 is CASSQPGRTDTQYF. The CDR3 nucleotides read TGCGCCAGCAGCCAGCCTGGGAGGACAGATACGCAGTATTTT. The chain employs TRBV4-1 and TRBJ2-3; a weak D match, TRBD2 (6 bases). CDR3 length equals 14 residues. Germline loops: CDR1 MGHRA, CDR2 YSYEKL. Trimming took off 3 bases at V and 3 bases at J, with 10 bases between the two ends.

The CDR3 loop reads CASSLGGQGLYQPQHF. The CDR3 nucleotides read TGTGCCAGCAGTTTAGGTGGACAGGGGCTATATCAGCCCCAGCATTTT. This chain connects TRBV27 to TRBJ1-5, with 9 bases matching TRBD1. The germline V gene has CDR1 MNHEY and CDR2 SMNVEV (reference sequence). The junction had 7 bases not matched to a gene; V was cut back by 2 bases and J by 5 bases. This CDR3 contains 16 residues.

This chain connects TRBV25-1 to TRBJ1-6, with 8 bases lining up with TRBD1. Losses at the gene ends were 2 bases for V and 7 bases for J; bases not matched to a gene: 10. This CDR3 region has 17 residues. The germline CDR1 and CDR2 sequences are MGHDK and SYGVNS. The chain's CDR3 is CASSEHSTRQGNSPLHF. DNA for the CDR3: TGTGCCAGCAGTGAACACTCGACACGACAGGGGAATTCACCCCTCCACTTT.

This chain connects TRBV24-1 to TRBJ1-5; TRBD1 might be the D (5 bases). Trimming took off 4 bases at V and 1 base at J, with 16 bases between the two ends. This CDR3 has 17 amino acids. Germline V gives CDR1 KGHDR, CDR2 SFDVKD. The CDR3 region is CATSEGRGQGSNQPQHF. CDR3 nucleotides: TGTGCCACCAGTGAGGGAAGGGGCCAAGGGAGCAATCAGCCCCAGCATTTT.

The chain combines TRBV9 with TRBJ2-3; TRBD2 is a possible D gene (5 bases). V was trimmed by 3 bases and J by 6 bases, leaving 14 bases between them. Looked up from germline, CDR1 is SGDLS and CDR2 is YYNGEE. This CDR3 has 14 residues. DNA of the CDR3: TGTGCCAGCAGCGGCCACCGGGAAGACGATACGCAGTATTTT. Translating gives CASSGHREDDTQYF.

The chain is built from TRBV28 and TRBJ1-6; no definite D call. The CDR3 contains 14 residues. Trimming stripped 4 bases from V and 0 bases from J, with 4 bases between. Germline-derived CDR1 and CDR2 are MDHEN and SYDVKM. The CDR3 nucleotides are TGTGCCAGCAGTTCCTCCTCCTATAATTCACCCCTCCACTTT. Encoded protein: CASSSSSYNSPLHF. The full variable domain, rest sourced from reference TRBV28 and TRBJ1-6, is DVKVTQSSRYLVKRTGEKVFLECVQDMDHENMFWYRQDPGLGLRLIYFSYDVKMKEKGDIPEGYSVSREKKERFSLILESASTNQTSMYLCASSSSSYNSPLHFGNGTRLTVT.

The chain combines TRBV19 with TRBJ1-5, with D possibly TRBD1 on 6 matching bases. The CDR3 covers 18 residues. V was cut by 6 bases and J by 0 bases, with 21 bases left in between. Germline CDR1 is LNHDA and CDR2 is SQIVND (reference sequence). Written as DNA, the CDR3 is TGTGCCAGTAGGGGGACTACAGGGCTTCGGGGTAGCAATCAGCCCCAGCATTTT. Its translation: CASRGTTGLRGSNQPQHF.

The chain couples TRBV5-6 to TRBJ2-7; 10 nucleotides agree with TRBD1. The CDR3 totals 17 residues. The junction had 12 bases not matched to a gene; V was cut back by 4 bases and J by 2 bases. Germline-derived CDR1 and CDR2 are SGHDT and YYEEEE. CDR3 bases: TGTGCCAGCAGCCAGGCCGGACAGGGGGTAATAACCTACGAGCAGTACTTC. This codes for CASSQAGQGVITYEQYF.

In DNA form, the CDR3 reads TGTGCCTGGAGGACCCGGGCAGGGATACTTTCACCCCTCCACTTT. Amino acids: CAWRTRAGILSPLHF. V and J are TRBV30 and TRBJ1-6, with D maybe TRBD1 (5 bases). V was shortened by 3 bases and J by 9 bases, with 18 bases between the two germline ends. In germline, CDR1 is GTSNPN, CDR2 SVGIG (reference sequence). The CDR3 has 15 residues.

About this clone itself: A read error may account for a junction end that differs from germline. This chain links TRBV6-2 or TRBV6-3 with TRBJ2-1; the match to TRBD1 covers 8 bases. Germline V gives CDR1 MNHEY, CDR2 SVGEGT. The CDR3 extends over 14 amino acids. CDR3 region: CASTYRGFYNEQFF. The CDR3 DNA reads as TGTGCCAGCACTTACAGGGGGTTTTACAATGAGCAGTTCTTC.

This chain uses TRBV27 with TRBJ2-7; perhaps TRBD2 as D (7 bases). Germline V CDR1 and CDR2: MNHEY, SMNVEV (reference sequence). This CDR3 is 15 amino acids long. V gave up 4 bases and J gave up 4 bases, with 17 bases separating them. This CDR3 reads CASSSYGGGGYEQYF. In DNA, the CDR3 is TGTGCCAGCAGTTCTTACGGAGGGGGGGGATACGAGCAGTACTTC.

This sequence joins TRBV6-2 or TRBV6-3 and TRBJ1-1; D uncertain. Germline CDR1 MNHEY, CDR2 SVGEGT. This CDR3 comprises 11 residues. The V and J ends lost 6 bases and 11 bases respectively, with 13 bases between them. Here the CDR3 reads CASSDAGGAFF. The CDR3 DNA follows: TGTGCCAGCAGCGACGCCGGAGGGGCTTTCTTT.

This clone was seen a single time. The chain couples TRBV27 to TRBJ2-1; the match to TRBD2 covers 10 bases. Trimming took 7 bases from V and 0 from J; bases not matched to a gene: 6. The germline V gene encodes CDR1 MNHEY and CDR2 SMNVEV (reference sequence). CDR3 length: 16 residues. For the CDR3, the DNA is TGTGCCAGCACCCCTTTAGCGGGGGGCTCCTACAATGAGCAGTTCTTC. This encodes CASTPLAGGSYNEQFF.

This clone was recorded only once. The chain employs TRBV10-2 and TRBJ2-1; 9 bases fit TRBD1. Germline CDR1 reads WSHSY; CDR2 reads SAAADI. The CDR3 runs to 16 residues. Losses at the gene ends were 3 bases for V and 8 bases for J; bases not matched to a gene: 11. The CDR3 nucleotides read TGCGCCAGCAGTGACCCTACCGGGACAGGGAGTTATGAGCAGTTCTTC. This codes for CASSDPTGTGSYEQFF.